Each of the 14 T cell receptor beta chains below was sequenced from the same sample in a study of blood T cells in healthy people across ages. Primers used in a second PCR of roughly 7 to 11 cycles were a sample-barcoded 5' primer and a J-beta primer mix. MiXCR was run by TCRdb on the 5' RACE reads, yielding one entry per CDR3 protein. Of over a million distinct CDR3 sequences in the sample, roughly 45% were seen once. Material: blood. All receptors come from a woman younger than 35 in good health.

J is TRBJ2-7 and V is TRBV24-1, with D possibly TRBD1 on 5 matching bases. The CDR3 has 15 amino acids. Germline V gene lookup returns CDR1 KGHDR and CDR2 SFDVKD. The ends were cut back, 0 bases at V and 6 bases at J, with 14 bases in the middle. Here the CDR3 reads CATSDLPTAHGEQYF. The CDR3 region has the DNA TGTGCCACCAGTGATTTGCCGACAGCCCATGGCGAGCAGTACTTC.

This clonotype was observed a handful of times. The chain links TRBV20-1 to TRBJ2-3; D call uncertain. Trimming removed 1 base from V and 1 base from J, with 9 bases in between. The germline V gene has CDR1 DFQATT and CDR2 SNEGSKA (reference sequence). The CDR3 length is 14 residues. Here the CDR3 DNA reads TGCAGTGCTAGAGGAAACACGGGCACAGATACGCAGTATTTT. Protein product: CSARGNTGTDTQYF.

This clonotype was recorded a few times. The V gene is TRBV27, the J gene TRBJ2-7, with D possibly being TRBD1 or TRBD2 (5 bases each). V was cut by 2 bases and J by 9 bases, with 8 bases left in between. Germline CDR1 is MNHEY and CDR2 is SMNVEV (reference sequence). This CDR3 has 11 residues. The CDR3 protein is CASSLMGVQYF. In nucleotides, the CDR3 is TGTGCCAGCAGTTTAATGGGGGTGCAGTACTTC.

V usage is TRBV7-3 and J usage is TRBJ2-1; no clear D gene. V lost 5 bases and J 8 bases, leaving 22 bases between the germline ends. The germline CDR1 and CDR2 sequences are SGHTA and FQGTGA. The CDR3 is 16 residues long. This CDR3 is CASSPGAIPGLDEQFF. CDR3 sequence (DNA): TGTGCCAGCAGCCCAGGTGCGATCCCCGGCCTGGATGAGCAGTTCTTC.

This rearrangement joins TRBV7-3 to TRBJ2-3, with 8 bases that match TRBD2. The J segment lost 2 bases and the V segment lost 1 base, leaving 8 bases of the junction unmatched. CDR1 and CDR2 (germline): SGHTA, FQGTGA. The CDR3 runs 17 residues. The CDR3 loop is CASSLRGSGDITDTQYF. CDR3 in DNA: TGTGCCAGCAGCTTAAGGGGTAGCGGGGACATCACAGATACGCAGTATTTT.

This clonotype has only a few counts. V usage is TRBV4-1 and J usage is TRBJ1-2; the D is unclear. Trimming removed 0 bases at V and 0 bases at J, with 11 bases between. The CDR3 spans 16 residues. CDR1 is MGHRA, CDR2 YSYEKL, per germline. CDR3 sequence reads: CASSQDEETTNYGYTF. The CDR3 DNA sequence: TGCGCCAGCAGCCAAGATGAAGAAACTACTAACTATGGCTACACCTTC.

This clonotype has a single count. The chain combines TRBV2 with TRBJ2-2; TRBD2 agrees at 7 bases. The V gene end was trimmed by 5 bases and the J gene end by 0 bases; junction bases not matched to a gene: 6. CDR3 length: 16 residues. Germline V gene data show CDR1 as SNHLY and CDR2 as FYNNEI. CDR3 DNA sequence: TGTGCCAGCAGTTTCCCGACTAGCTCGAACACCGGGGAGCTGTTTTTT. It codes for CASSFPTSSNTGELFF.

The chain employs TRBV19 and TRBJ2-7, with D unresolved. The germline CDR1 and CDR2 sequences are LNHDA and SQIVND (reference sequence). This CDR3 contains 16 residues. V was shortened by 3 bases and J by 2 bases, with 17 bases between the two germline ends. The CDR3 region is CASSINPQRHPYEQYF. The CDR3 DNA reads TGTGCCAGTAGTATCAATCCTCAACGGCACCCCTACGAGCAGTACTTC.

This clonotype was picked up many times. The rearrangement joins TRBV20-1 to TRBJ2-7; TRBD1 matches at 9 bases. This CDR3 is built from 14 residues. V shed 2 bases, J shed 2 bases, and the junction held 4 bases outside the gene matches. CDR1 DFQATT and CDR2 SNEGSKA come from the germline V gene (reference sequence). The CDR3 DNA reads TGCAGTGCTAGAACGGGACAGGGCACCTACGAGCAGTACTTC. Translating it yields CSARTGQGTYEQYF.

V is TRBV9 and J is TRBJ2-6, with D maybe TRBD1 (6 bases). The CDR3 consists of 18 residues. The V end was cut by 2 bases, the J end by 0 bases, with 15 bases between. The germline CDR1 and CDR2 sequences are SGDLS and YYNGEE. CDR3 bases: TGTGCCAGCAGCGTGACAGGCTTACCCCACTCTGGGGCCAACGTCCTGACTTTC. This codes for CASSVTGLPHSGANVLTF.

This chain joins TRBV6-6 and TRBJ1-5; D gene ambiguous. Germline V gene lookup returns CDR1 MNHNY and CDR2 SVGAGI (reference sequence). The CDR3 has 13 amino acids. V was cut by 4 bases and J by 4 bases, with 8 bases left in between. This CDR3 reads CASSWRDNQPQHF. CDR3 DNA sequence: TGTGCCAGCAGTTGGAGGGATAATCAGCCCCAGCATTTT.

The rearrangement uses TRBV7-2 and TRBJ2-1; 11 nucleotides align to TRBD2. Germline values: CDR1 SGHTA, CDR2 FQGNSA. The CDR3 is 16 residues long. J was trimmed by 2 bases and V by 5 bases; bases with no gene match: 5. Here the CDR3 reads CASSPLAGDPYNEQFF. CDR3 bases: TGTGCCAGCAGCCCACTAGCGGGGGACCCCTACAATGAGCAGTTCTTC.

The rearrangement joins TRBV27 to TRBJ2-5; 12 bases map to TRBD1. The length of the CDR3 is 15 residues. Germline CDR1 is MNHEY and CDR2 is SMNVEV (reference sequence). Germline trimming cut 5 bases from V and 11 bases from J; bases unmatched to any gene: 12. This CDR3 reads CASSLRDRGPNEQYF. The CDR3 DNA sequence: TGTGCCAGCAGTCTCCGGGACAGGGGGCCCAATGAGCAGTACTTC.

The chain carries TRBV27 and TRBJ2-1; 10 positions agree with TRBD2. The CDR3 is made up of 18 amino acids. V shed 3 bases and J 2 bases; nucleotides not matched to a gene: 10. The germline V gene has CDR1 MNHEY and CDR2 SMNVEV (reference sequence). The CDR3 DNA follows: TGTGCCAGCAGTTTTAAAGGAGGACTAGCGGCGGCCTACAATGAGCAGTTCTTC. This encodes CASSFKGGLAAAYNEQFF.